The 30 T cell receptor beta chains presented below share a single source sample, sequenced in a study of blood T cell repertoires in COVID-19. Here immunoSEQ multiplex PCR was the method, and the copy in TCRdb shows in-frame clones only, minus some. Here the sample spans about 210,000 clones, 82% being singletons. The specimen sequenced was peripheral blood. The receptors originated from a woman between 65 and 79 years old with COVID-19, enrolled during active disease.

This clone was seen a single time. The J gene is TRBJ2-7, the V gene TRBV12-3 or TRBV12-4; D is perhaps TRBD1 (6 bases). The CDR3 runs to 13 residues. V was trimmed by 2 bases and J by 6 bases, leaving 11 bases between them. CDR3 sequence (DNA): TGTGCCAGCAGTTTATTACAGGGAAGCGAGCAGTACTTC. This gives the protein CASSLLQGSEQYF.

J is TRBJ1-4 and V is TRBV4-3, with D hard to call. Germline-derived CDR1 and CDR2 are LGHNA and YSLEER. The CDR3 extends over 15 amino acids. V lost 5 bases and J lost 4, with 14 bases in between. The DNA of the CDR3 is TGCGCCAGCAGCAAACGGCCAGGAAATAATGAAAAACTGTTTTTT. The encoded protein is CASSKRPGNNEKLFF.

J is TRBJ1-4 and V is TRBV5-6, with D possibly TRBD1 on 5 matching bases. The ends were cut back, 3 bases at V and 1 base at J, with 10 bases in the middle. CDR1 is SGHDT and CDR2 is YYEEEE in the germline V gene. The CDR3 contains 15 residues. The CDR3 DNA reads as TGTGCCAGCAGCTCCACAGGTTTAACTAATGAAAAACTGTTTTTT. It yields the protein CASSSTGLTNEKLFF.

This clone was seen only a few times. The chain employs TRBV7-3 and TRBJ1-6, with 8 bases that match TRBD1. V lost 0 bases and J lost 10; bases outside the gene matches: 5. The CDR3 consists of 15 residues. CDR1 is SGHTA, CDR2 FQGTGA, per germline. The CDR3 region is CASSLTRDRNSPLHF. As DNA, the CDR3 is TGTGCCAGCAGCTTAACCCGGGACAGGAACTCACCCCTCCACTTT.

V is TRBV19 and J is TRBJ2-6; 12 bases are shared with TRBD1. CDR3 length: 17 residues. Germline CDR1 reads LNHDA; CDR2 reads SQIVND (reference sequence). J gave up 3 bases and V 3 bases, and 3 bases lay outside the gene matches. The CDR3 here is CASSIGTGGVGANVLTF. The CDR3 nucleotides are TGTGCCAGTAGTATTGGGACAGGGGGCGTTGGGGCCAACGTCCTGACTTTC.

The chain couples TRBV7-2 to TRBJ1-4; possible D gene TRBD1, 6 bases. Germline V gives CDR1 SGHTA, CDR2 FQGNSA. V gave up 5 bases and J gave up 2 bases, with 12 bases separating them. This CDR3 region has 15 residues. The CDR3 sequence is CASSTSGATNEKLFF. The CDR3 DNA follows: TGTGCCAGCAGCACGTCAGGGGCTACTAATGAAAAACTGTTTTTT.

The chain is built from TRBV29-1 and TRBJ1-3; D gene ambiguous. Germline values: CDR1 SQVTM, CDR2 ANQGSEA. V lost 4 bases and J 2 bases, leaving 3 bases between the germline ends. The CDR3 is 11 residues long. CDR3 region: CSVVAGNTIYF. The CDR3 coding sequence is TGCAGCGTTGTAGCTGGAAACACCATATATTTT.

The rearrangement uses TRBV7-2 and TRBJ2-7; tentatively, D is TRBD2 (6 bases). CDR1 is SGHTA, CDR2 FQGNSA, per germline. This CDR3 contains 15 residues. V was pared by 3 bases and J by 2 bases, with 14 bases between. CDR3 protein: CASSLSGSGPYEQYF. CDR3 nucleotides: TGTGCCAGCAGCTTGTCGGGTAGCGGACCCTACGAGCAGTACTTC.

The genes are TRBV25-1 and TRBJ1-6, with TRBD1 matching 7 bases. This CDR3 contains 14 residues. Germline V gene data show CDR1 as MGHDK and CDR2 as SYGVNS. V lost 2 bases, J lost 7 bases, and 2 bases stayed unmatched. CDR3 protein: CASSELRGNSPLHF. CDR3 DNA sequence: TGTGCCAGCAGTGAACTCAGGGGGAATTCACCCCTCCACTTT.

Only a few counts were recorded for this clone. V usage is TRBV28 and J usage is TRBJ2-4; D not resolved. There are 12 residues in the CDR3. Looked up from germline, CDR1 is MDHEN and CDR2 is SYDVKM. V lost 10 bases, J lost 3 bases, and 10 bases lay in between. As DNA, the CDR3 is TGTGCCATCCGAGATAGCAAAAACATTCAGTACTTC. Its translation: CAIRDSKNIQYF.

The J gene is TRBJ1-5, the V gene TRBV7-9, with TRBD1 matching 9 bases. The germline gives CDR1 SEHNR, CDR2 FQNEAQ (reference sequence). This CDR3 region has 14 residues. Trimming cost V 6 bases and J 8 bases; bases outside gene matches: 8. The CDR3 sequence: CASSSGTGWEPQHF. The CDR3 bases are TGTGCCAGCAGTTCCGGGACAGGGTGGGAGCCCCAGCATTTT.

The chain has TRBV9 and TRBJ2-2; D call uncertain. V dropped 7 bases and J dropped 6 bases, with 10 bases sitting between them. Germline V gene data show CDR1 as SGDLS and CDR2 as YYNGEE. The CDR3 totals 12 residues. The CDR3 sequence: CASSPIAGELFF. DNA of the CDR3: TGTGCCAGCTCCCCGATAGCCGGGGAGCTGTTTTTT.

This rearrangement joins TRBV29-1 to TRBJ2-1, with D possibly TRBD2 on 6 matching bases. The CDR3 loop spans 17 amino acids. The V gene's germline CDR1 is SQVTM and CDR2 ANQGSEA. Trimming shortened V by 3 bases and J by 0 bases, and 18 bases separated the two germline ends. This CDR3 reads CSVERPRPGGSYNEQFF. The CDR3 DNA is TGCAGCGTTGAGCGGCCCCGTCCCGGGGGCTCCTACAATGAGCAGTTCTTC.

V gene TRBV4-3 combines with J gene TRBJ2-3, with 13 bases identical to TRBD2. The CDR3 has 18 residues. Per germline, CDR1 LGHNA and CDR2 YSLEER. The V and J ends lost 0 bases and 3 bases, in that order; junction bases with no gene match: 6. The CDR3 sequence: CASSQDPALAGGTDTQYF. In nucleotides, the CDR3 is TGCGCCAGCAGCCAAGATCCTGCACTAGCGGGAGGGACAGATACGCAGTATTTT.

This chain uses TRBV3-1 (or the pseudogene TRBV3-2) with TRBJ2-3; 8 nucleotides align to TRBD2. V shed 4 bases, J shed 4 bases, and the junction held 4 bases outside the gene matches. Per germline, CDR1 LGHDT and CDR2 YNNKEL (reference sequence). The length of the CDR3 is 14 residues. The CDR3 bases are TGTGCCAGCAGCCCAGGACTAGCTGCAGATACGCAGTATTTT. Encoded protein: CASSPGLAADTQYF.

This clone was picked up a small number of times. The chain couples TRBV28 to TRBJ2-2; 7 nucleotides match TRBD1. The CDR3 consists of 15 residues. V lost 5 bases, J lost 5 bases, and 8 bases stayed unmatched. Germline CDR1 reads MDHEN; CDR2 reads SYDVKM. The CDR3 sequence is CASSPDRVKTGELFF. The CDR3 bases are TGTGCCAGCAGTCCCGACAGGGTAAAGACCGGGGAGCTGTTTTTT.

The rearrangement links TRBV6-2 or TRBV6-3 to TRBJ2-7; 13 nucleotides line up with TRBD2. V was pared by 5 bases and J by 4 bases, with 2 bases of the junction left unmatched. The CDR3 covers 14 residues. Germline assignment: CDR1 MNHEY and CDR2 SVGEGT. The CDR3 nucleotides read TGTGCCAGCAGTCTGACTAGCGGGAGGTACGAGCAGTACTTC. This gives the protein CASSLTSGRYEQYF.

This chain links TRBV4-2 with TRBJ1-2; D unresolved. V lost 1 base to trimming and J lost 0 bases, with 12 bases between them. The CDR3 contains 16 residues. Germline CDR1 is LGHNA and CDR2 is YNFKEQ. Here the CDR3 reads CASSQAAGTSNYGYTF. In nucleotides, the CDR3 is TGTGCCAGCAGCCAAGCCGCCGGTACCTCTAACTATGGCTACACCTTC.

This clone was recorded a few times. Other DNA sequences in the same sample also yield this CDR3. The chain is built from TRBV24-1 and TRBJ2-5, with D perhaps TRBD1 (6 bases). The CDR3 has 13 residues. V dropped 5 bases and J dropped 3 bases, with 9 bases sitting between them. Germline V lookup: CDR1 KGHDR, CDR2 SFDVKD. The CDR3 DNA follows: TGTGCCACCAGTGGGGCAGGGGAAGAGACCCAGTACTTC. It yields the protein CATSGAGEETQYF.

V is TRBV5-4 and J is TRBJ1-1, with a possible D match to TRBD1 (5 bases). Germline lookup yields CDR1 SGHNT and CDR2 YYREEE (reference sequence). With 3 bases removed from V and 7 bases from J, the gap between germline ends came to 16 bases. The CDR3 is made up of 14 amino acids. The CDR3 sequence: CASSSYAGRGEAFF. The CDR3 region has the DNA TGTGCCAGCAGCTCCTACGCAGGGCGGGGTGAAGCTTTCTTT.

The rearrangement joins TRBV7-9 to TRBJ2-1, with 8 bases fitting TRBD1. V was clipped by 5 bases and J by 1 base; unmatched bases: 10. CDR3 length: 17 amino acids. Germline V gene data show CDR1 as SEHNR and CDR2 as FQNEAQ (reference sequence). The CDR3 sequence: CASSPRMDRESYNEQFF. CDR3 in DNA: TGTGCCAGCAGCCCCCGAATGGACAGGGAATCCTACAATGAGCAGTTCTTC.

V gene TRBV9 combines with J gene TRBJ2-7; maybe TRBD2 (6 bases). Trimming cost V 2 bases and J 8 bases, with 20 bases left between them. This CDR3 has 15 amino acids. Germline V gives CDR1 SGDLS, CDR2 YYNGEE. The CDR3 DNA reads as TGTGCCAGCAGCGTGGCCGATGGGGCGGGATGGAAGCAGTACTTC. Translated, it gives CASSVADGAGWKQYF.

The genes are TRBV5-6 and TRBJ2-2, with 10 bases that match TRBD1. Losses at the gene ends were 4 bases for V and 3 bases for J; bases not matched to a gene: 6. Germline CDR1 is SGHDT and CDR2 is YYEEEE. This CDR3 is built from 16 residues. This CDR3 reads CASSPYDRGHTGELFF. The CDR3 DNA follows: TGTGCCAGCAGCCCATACGACAGGGGGCACACCGGGGAGCTGTTTTTT.

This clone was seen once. CDR3: CASSFVGWEERTGELFF. CDR3 in DNA: TGTGCCAGCAGCTTTGTCGGGTGGGAGGAGAGAACCGGGGAGCTGTTTTTT. The rearrangement joins TRBV7-2 to TRBJ2-2; D might be TRBD2 (6 bases). Trimming took 3 bases from V and 5 from J, leaving 19 bases between them. The CDR3 has 17 amino acids. Looked up from germline, CDR1 is SGHTA and CDR2 is FQGNSA.

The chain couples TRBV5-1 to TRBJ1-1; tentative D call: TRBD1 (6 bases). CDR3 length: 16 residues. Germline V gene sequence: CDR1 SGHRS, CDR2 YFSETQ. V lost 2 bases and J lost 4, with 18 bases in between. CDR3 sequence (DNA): TGCGCCAGCAGCTTATCGGGGGGCTCATTGGTCACTGAAGCTTTCTTT. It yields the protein CASSLSGGSLVTEAFF.

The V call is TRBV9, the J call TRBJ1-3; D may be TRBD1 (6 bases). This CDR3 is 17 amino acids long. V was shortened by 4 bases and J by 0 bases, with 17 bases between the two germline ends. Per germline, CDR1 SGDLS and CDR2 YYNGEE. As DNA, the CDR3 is TGTGCCAGCAGCCTTTCCGACAGGAGCCACTCTGGAAACACCATATATTTT. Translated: CASSLSDRSHSGNTIYF.

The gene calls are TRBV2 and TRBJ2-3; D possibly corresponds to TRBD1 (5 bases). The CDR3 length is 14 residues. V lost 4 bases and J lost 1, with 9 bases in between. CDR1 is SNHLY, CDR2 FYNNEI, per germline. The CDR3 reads CASSVTQGTDTQYF. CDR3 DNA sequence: TGTGCCAGCAGTGTAACACAGGGCACAGATACGCAGTATTTT.

The chain's CDR3 is CASSLSRTGGALYNSPLHF. DNA for the CDR3: TGTGCCAGCAGCTTATCGAGGACAGGGGGCGCGCTATATAATTCACCCCTCCACTTT. The chain employs TRBV7-9 and TRBJ1-6; 11 nucleotides align to TRBD1. V was clipped by 2 bases and J by 4 bases; unmatched bases: 10. Per the germline V gene, CDR1 is SEHNR and CDR2 is FQNEAQ (reference sequence). CDR3 size: 19 residues.

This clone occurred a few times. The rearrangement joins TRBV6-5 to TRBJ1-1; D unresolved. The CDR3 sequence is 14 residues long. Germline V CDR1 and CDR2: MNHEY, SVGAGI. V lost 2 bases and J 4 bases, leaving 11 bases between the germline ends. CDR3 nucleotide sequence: TGTGCCAGCAGTTACCGCGGAGGTGGCACTGAAGCTTTCTTT. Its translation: CASSYRGGGTEAFF.

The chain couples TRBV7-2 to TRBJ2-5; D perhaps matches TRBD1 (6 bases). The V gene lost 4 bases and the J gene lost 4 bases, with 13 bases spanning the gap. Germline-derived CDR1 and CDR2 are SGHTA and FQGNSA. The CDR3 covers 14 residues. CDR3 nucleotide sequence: TGTGCCAGCAGCTCGAGCCGGGACACAGAGACCCAGTACTTC. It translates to CASSSSRDTETQYF.